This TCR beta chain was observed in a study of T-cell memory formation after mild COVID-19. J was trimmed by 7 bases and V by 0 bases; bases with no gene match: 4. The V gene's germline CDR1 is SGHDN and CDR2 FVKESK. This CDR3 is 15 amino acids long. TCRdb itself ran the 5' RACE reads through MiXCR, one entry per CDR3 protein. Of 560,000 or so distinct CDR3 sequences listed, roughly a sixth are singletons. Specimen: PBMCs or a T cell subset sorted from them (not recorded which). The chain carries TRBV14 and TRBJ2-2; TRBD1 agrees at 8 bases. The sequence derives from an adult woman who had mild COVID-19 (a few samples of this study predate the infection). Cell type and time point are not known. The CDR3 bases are TGTGCCAGCAGCCAAGAGCAGGGGGCGGTCGGGGAGCTGTTTTTT. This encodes CASSQEQGAVGELFF.